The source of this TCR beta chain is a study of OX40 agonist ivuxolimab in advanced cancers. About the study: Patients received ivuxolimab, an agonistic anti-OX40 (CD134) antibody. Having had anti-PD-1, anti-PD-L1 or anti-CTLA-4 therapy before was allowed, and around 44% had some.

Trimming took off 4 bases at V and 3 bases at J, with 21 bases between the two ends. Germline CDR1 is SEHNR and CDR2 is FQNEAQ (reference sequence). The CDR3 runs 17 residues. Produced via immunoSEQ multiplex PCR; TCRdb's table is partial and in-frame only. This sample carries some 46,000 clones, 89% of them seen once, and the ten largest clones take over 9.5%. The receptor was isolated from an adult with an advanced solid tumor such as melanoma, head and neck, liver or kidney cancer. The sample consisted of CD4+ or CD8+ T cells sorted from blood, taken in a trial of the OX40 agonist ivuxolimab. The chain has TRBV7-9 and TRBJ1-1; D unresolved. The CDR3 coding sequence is TGTGCCAGCAGCTCCCCTAGTATTGTAAAGGAGGACACTGAAGCTTTCTTT. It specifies CASSSPSIVKEDTEAFF.